Sequencing of this T cell receptor beta chain was carried out in a study of CD8+ T cells in alopecia areata. This clone was seen a handful of times. The CDR3 totals 14 residues. Germline V gene lookup returns CDR1 MNHEY and CDR2 SMNVEV (reference sequence). The V end was cut by 6 bases, the J end by 8 bases, with 19 bases between. The authors extracted RNA and reverse transcribed it into cDNA as the sequencing template. Clones were read by immunoSEQ multiplex PCR, and TCRdb kept only the in-frame ones, dropping some. The sample includes about 150,000 clones, 45% to 60% of them seen just once. This TCR was sampled from a human donor with alopecia areata. The rearrangement uses TRBV27 and TRBJ1-2; D gene uncertain. The sequencing here drew on CD8+ T cells sorted from blood, taken at week 0. CDR3 region: CASSATDGRGGYTF. As DNA, the CDR3 is TGTGCCAGCAGCGCCACGGACGGGCGAGGCGGCTACACCTTC.